The 5 T cell receptor beta chains in this list originate from one sample, sequenced in a study of blood T cells in healthy people across ages (dated by TCRdb to the mid-2010s). The library was built by means of 5' RACE. Reads for this sample came from an Illumina HiSeq 2500. A second PCR of roughly 6 to 11 cycles was run with a J-beta primer mix and a sample-barcoded 5' primer. The public reads were run again by TCRdb, first through fastp at Q25 and then through MiXCR, and only productive beta chains were kept. Duplicate CDR3 protein sequences are folded into a single record with the most common DNA and genes. The sample yields 500,000 to 600,000 distinct CDR3 sequences; approximately 30% were counted once. Together, the top ten hold less than 20% of the sample. The sample consisted of blood. These receptors all stem from a woman in her 70s in good health.

The sample holds many counts of this clonotype. The chain couples TRBV11-3 to TRBJ2-3; 12 bases map to TRBD1. In germline, CDR1 is SGHNT, CDR2 YENEEA. V was clipped by 4 bases and J by 8 bases; unmatched bases: 7. The CDR3 covers 15 residues. The CDR3 protein is CASSSGTGGAGTQYF. DNA for the CDR3: TGTGCCAGCAGCTCCGGGACAGGGGGCGCGGGTACGCAGTATTTT.

The chain uses TRBV9 and TRBJ2-3; TRBD2 matches at 9 bases. V lost 4 bases to trimming and J lost 1 base; unmatched junction nucleotides: 13. Germline values: CDR1 SGDLS, CDR2 YYNGEE. The CDR3 totals 18 residues. CDR3 region: CASSRGGGAPIGTDTQYF. The CDR3 DNA is TGTGCCAGCAGCCGAGGCGGGGGGGCCCCCATTGGCACAGATACGCAGTATTTT.

This clonotype was seen a handful of times. The CDR3 region is CAISVGTAPATNEKLFF. The CDR3 DNA is TGTGCCATCAGTGTCGGGACAGCACCTGCAACTAATGAAAAACTGTTTTTT. V is TRBV10-3 and J is TRBJ1-4; 7 nucleotides line up with TRBD1. Trimming at V came to 4 bases and at J to 0 bases, leaving 8 bases not matched to a gene. The CDR3 has 17 residues. Germline V lookup: CDR1 ENHRY, CDR2 SYGVKD.

With respect to this clonotype: An end of the junction differs from the germline gene, which may be a read error. The chain recombines TRBV7-2 with TRBJ2-5, with TRBD1 identical over 7 bases. From germline, CDR1 is SGHTA and CDR2 FQGNSA. The CDR3 has 14 residues. The CDR3 region is CASSLRGLGETQCF. DNA for the CDR3: TGTGCCAGCAGCTTAAGGGGGCTTGGAGAGACCCAGTGCTTC.

This clonotype has a handful of counts. The chain employs TRBV6-5 and TRBJ1-2; tentative D call: TRBD1 (5 bases). Germline CDR1 reads MNHEY; CDR2 reads SVGAGI. V shed 2 bases and J shed 0 bases, with 16 bases lying between them. The CDR3 length is 17 residues. CDR3 loop: CASSYGRQPETNYGYTF. DNA of the CDR3: TGTGCCAGCAGTTACGGGCGACAGCCGGAGACTAACTATGGCTACACCTTC.